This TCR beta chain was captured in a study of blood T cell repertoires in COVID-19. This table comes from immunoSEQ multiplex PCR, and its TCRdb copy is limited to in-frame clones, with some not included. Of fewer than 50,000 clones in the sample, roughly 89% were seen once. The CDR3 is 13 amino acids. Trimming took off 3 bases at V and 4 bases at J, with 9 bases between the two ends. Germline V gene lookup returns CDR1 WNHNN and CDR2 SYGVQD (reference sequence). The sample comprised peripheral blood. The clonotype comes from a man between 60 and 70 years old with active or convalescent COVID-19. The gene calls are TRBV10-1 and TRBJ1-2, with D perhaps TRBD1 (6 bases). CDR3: CASSEGGSYGYTF. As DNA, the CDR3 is TGCGCCAGCAGTGAAGGGGGAAGCTATGGCTACACCTTC.